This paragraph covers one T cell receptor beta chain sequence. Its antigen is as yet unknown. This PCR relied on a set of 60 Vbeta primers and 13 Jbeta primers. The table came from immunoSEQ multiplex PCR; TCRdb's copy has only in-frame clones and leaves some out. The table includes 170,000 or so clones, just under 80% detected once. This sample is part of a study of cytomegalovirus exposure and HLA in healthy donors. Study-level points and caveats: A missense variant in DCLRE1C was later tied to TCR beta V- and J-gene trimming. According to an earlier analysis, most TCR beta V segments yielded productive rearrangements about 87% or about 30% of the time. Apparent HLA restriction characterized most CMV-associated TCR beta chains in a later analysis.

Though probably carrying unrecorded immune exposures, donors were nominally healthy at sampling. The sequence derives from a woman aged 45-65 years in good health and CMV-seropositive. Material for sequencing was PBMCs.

Written as DNA, the CDR3 is TGTGCCAGCAGGGACAGGGGAGGTTCCGATCAGCCCCAGCATTTT. It codes for CASRDRGGSDQPQHF. The chain has TRBV2 and TRBJ1-5, with 9 bases matching TRBD1. This CDR3 contains 15 residues. V dropped 6 bases and J dropped 5; count of bases not matched to a gene: 8. In germline, CDR1 is SNHLY, CDR2 FYNNEI.